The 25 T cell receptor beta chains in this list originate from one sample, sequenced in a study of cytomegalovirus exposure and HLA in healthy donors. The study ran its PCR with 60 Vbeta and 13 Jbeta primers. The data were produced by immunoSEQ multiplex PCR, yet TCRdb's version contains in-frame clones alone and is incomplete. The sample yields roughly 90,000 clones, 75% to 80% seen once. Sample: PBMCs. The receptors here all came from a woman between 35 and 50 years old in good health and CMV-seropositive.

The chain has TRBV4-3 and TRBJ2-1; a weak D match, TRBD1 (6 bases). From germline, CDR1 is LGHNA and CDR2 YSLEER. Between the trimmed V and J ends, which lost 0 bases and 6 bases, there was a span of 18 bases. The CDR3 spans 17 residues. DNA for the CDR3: TGCGCCAGCAGCCAAGACGGGTTGCCGAGAGGGGGCAATGAGCAGTTCTTC. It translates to CASSQDGLPRGGNEQFF.

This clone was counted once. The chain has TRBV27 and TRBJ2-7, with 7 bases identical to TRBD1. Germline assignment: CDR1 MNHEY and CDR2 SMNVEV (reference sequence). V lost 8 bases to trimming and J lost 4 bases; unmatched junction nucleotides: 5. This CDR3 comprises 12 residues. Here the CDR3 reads CASRDRYYEQYF. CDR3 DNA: TGTGCCAGCCGGGACAGATATTACGAGCAGTACTTC.

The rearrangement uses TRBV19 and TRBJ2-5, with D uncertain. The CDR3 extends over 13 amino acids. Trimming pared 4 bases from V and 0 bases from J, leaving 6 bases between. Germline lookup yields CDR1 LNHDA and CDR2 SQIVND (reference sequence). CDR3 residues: CASSNQYQETQYF. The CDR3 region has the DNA TGTGCCAGTAGTAATCAATACCAAGAGACCCAGTACTTC.

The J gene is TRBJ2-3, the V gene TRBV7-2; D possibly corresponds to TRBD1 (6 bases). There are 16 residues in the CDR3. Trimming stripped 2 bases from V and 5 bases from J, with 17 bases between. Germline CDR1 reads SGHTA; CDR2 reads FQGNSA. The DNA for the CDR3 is TGTGCCAGCAGCTTACATATAAACAGGGCAGGAGATACGCAGTATTTT. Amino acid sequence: CASSLHINRAGDTQYF.

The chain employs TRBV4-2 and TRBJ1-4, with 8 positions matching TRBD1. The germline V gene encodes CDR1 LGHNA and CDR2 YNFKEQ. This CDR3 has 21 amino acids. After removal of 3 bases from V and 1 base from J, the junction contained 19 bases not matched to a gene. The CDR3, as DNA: TGTGCCAGCAGCCATCTCAACAGGAGACAGGGGAAGAAGATAACTAATGAAAAACTGTTTTTT. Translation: CASSHLNRRQGKKITNEKLFF.

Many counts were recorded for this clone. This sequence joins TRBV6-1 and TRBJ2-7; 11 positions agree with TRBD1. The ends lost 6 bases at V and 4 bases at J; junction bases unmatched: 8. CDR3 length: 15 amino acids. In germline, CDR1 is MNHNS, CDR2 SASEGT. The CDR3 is CASSSPGQGGYEQYF. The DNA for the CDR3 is TGTGCCAGCAGCTCACCGGGACAGGGGGGATACGAGCAGTACTTC.

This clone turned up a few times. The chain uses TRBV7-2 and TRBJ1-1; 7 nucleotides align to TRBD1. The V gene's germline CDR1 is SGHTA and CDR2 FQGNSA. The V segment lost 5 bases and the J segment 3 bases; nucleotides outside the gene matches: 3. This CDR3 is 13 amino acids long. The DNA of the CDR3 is TGTGCCAGCAGCCCCCAGGGGGACACTGAAGCTTTCTTT. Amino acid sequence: CASSPQGDTEAFF.

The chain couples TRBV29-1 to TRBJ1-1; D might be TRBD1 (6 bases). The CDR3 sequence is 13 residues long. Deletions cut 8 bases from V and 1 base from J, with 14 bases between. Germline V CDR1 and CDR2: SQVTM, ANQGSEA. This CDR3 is CSSQGTQNTEAFF. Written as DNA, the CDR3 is TGCAGCTCTCAGGGGACACAGAACACTGAAGCTTTCTTT. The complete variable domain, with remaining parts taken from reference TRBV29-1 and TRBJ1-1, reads SAVISQKPSRDICQRGTSLTIQCQVDSQVTMMFWYRQQPGQSLTLIATANQGSEATYESGFVIDKFPISRPNLTFSTLTVSNMSPEDSSIYLCSSQGTQNTEAFFGQGTRLTVV.

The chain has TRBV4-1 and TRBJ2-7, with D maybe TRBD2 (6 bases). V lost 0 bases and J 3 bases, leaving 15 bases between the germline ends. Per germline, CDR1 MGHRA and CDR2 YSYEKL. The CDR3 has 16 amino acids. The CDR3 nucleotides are TGCGCCAGCAGCCAAGATGGTTATAGCGGAAACTACGAGCAGTACTTC. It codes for CASSQDGYSGNYEQYF.

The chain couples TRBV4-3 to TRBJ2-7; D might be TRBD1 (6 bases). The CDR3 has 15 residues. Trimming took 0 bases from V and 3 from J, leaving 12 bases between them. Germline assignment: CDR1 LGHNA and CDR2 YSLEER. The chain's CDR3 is CASSQDAGAVYEQYF. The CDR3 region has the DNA TGCGCCAGCAGCCAAGATGCAGGGGCTGTCTACGAGCAGTACTTC.

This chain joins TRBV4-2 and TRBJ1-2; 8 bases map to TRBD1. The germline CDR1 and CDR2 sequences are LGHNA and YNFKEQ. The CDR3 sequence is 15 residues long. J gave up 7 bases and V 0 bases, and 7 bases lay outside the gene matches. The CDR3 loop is CASSQDRTGKGGYTF. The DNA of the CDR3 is TGTGCCAGCAGCCAAGACCGGACAGGGAAGGGTGGCTACACCTTC.

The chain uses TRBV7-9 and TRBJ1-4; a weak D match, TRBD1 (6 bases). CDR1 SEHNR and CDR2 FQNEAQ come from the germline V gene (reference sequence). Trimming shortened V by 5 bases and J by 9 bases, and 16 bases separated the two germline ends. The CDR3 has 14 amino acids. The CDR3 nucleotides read TGTGCCAGCAGCCCCTGGGACATCTCTCAAAAACTGTTTTTT. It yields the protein CASSPWDISQKLFF.

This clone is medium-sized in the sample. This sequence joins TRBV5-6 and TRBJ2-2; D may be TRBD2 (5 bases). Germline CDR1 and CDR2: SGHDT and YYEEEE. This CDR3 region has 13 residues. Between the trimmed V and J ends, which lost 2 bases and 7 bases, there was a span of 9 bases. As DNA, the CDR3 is TGTGCCAGCAGCTTTAGCGAGTTCGGGGAGCTGTTTTTT. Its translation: CASSFSEFGELFF.

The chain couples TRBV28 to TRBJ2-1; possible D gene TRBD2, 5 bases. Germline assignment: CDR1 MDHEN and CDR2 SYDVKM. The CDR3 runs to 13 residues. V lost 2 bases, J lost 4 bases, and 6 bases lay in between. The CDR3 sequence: CASSLGGYNEQFF. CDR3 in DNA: TGTGCCAGCAGTTTAGGCGGGTACAATGAGCAGTTCTTC.

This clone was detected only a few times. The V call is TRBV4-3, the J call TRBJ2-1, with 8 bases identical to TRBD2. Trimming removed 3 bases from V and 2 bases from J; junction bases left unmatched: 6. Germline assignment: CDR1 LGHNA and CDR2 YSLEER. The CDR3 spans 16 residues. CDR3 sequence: CASSHLSGDPYNEQFF. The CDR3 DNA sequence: TGCGCCAGCAGCCACCTTAGCGGGGACCCCTACAATGAGCAGTTCTTC.

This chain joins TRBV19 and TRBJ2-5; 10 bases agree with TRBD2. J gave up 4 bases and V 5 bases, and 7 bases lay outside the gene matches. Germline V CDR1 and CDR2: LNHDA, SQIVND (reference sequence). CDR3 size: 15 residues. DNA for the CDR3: TGTGCCAGTAGTGTTCTAGCGGGAGCCACAGAGACCCAGTACTTC. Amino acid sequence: CASSVLAGATETQYF.

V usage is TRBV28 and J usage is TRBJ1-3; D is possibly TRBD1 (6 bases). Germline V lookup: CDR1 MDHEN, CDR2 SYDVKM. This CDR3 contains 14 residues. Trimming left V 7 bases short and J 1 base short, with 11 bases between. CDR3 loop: CASIHRDSGNTIYF. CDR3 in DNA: TGTGCCAGCATTCACAGGGATTCTGGAAACACCATATATTTT.

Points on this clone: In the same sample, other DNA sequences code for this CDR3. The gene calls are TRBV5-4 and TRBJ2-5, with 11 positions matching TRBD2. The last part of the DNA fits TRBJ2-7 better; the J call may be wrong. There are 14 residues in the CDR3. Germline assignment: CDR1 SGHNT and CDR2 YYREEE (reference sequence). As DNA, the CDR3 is TGTGCCAGCAGCAGAACTAGCGGGAGTTACGAGCAGTACTTC. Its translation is CASSRTSGSYEQYF.

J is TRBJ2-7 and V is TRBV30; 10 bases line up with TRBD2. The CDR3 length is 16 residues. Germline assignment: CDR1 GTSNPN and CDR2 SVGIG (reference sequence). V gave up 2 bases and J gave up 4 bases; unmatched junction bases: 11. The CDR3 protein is CAWSNREVAGGYEQYF. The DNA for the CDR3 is TGTGCCTGGAGTAACCGGGAGGTAGCGGGGGGATACGAGCAGTACTTC. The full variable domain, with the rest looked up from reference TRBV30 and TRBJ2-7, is SQTIHQWPATLVQPVGSPLSLECTVEGTSNPNLYWYRQAAGRGLQLLFYSVGIGQISSEVPQNLSASRPQDRQFILSSKKLLLSDSGFYLCAWSNREVAGGYEQYFGPGTRLTVT.

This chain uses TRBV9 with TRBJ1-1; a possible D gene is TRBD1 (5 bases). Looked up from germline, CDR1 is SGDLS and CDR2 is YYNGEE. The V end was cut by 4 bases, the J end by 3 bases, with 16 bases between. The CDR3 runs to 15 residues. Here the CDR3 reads CASSLTFGGDTEAFF. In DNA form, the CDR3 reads TGTGCCAGCAGCCTTACCTTCGGGGGAGACACTGAAGCTTTCTTT. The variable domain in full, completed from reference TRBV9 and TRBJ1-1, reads DSGVTQTPKHLITATGQRVTLRCSPRSGDLSVYWYQQSLDQGLQFLIQYYNGEERAKGNILERFSAQQFPDLHSELNLSSLELGDSALYFCASSLTFGGDTEAFFGQGTRLTVV.

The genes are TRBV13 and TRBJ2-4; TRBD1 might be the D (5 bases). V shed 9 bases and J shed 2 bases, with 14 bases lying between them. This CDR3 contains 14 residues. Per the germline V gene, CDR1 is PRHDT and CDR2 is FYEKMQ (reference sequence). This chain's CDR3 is CARILTVPKNIQYF. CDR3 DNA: TGTGCCAGGATTCTGACAGTACCCAAAAACATTCAGTACTTC.

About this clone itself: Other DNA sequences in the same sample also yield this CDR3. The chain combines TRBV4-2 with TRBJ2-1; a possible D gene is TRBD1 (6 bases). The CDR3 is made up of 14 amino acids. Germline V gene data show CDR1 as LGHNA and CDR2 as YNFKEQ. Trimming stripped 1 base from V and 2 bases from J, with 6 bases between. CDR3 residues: CASSQGDTYNEQFF. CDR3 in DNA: TGTGCCAGCAGCCAAGGGGACACCTACAATGAGCAGTTCTTC.

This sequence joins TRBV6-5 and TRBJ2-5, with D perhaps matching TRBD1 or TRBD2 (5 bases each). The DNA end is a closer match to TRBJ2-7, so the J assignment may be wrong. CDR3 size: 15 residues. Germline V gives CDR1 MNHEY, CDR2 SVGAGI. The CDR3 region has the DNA TGTGCCAGCAGCAACGCTAGGGGTCGGGACTACGAGCAGTACTTC. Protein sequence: CASSNARGRDYEQYF.

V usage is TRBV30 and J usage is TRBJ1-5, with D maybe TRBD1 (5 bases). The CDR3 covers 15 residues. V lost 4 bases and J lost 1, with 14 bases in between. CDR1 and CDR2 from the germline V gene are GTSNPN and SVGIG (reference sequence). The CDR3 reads CAWTQGLGSNQPQHF. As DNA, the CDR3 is TGTGCCTGGACTCAGGGTCTTGGAAGCAATCAGCCCCAGCATTTT.

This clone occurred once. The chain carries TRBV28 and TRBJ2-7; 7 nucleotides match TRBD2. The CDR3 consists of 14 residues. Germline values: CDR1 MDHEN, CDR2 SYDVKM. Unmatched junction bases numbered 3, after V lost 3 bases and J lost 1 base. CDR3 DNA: TGTGCCAGCAGTTTCCTAGCGGAGTCCTACGAGCAGTACTTC. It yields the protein CASSFLAESYEQYF.